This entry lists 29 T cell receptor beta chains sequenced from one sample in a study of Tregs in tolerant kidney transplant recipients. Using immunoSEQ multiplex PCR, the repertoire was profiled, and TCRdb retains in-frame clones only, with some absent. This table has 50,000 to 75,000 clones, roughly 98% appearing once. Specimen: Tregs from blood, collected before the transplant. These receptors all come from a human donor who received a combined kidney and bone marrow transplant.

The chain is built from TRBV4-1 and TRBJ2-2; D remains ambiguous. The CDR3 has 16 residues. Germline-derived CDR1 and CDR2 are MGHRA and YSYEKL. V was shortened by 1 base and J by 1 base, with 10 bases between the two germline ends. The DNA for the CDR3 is TGCGCCAGCAGCCAAGTGGCGGTTATGAACACCGGGGAGCTGTTTTTT. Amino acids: CASSQVAVMNTGELFF.

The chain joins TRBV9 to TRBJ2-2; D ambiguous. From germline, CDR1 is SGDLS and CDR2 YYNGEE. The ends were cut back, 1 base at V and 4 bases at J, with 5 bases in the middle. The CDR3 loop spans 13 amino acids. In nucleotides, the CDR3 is TGTGCCAGCAGCGTACGTAGCACCGGGGAGCTGTTTTTT. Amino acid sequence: CASSVRSTGELFF.

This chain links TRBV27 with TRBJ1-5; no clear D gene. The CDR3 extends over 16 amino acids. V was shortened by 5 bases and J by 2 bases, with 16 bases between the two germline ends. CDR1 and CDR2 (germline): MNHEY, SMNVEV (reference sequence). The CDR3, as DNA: TGTGCCAGCAGTCCGCGGATTCTCCATGGCAATCAGCCCCAGCATTTT. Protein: CASSPRILHGNQPQHF.

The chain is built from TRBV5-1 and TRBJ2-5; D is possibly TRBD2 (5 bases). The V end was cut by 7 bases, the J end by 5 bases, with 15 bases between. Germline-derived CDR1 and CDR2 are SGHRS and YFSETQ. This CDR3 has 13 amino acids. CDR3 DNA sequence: TGCGCCAGCGGTCCTAGCCCGGCGGAGACCCAGTACTTC. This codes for CASGPSPAETQYF. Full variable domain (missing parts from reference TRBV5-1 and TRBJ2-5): KAGVTQTPRYLIKTRGQQVTLSCSPISGHRSVSWYQQTPGQGLQFLFEYFSETQRNKGNFPGRFSGRQFSNSRSEMNVSTLELGDSALYLCASGPSPAETQYFGPGTRLLVL.

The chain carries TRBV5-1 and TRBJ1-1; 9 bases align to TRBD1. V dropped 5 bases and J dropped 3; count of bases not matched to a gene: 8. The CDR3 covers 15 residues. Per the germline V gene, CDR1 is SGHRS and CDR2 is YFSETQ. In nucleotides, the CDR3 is TGCGCCAGCAGTAACAGGGGGCAAACGTACACTGAAGCTTTCTTT. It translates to CASSNRGQTYTEAFF.

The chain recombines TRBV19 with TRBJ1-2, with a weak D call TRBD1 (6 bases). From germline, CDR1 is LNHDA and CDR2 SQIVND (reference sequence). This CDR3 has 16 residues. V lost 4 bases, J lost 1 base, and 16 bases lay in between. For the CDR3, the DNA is TGTGCCAGTAGTAGTCGGGGCCAGGGGTTTAACTATGGCTACACCTTC. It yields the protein CASSSRGQGFNYGYTF. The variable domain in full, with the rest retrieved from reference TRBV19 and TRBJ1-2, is DGGITQSPKYLFRKEGQNVTLSCEQNLNHDAMYWYRQDPGQGLRLIYYSQIVNDFQKGDIAEGYSVSREKKESFPLTVTSAQKNPTAFYLCASSSRGQGFNYGYTFGSGTRLTVV.

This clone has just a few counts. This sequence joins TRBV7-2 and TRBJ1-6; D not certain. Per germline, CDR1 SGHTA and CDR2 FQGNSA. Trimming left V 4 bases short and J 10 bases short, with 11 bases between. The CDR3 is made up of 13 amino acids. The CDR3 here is CASSSALRSPLHF. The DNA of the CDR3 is TGTGCCAGCAGCTCAGCTCTGAGATCACCCCTCCACTTT. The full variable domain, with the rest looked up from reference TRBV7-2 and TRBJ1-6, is GAGVSQSPSNKVTEKGKDVELRCDPISGHTALYWYRQSLGQGLEFLIYFQGNSAPDKSGLPSDRFSAERTGGSVSTLTIQRTQQEDSAVYLCASSSALRSPLHFGNGTRLTVT.

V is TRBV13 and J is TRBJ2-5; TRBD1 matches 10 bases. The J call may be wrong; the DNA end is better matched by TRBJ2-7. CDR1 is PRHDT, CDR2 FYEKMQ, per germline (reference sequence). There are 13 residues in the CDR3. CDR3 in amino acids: CASSLWTGGEQYF. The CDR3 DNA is TGTGCCAGCAGCCTTTGGACAGGGGGCGAGCAGTACTTC.

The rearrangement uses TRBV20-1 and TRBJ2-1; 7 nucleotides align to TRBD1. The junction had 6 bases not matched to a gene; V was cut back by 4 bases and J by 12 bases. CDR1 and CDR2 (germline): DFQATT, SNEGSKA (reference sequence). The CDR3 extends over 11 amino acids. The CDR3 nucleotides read TGCAGTGCTACAGAGGGGGCAGGGCAGTTCTTC. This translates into CSATEGAGQFF.

CDR3 DNA: TGTGCCAGCAGCGTCCATAATCTAGCGGGGGGGCCGGGGACCCAGTACTTC. Residues: CASSVHNLAGGPGTQYF. This chain links TRBV7-2 with TRBJ2-5; TRBD2 matches 12 bases. The CDR3 extends over 17 amino acids. V trimming: 5 bases; J trimming: 7 bases; junction bases outside the gene matches: 14. Per the germline V gene, CDR1 is SGHTA and CDR2 is FQGNSA.

The CDR3 DNA reads TGTGCCAGCAGTTTCCGGTACCCAATACAGGGGTTGGGGATCACTAATGAAAAACTGTTTTTT. Translation gives CASSFRYPIQGLGITNEKLFF. The chain joins TRBV27 to TRBJ1-4; 7 bases line up with TRBD1. V lost 3 bases and J lost 2; bases outside the gene matches: 21. There are 21 residues in the CDR3. Germline V gene sequence: CDR1 MNHEY, CDR2 SMNVEV (reference sequence).

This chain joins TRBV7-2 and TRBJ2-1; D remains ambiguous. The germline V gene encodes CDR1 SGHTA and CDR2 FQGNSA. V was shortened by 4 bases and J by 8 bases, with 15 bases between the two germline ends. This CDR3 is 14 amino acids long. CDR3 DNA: TGTGCCAGCAGCTCGCTTAGAGGTCTCGATGAGCAGTTCTTC. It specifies CASSSLRGLDEQFF.

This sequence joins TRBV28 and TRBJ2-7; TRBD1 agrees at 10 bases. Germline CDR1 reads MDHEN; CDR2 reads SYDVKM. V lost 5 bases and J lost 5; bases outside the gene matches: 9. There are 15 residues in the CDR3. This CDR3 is CASSDLEGQGNEQYF. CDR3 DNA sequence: TGTGCCAGCAGTGATTTAGAGGGACAGGGGAACGAGCAGTACTTC.

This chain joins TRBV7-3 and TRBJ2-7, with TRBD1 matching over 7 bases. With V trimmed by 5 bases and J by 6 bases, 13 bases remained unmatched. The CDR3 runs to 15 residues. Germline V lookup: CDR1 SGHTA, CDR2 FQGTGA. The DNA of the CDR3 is TGTGCCAGCAGCGCAAAACAGGACAGGCTCGGCGAGCAGTACTTC. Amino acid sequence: CASSAKQDRLGEQYF.

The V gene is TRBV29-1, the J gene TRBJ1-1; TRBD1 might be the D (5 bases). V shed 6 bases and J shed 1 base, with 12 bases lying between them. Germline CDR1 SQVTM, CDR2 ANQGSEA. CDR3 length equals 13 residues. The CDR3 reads CSVRSGGNTEAFF. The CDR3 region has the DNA TGCAGCGTCCGAAGCGGGGGGAACACTGAAGCTTTCTTT.

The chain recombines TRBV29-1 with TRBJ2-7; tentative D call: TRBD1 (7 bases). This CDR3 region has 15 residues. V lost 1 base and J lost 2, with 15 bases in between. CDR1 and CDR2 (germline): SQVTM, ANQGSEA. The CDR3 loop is CSVEGPSGGTYEQYF. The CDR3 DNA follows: TGCAGCGTTGAAGGGCCTTCAGGGGGGACCTACGAGCAGTACTTC.

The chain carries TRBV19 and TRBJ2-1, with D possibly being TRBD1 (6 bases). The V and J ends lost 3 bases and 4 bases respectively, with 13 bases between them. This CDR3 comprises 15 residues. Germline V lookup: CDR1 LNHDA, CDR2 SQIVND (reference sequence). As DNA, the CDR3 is TGTGCCAGTAGTATCAGCCAGGGGCGATACAATGAGCAGTTCTTC. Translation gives CASSISQGRYNEQFF. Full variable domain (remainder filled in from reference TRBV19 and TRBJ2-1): DGGITQSPKYLFRKEGQNVTLSCEQNLNHDAMYWYRQDPGQGLRLIYYSQIVNDFQKGDIAEGYSVSREKKESFPLTVTSAQKNPTAFYLCASSISQGRYNEQFFGPGTRLTVL.

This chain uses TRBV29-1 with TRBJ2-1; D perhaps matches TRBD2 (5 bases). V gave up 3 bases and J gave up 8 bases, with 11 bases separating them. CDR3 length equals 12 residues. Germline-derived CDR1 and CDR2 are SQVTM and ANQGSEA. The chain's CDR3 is CSVEGAVDEQFF. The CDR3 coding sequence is TGCAGCGTTGAGGGAGCGGTCGATGAGCAGTTCTTC.

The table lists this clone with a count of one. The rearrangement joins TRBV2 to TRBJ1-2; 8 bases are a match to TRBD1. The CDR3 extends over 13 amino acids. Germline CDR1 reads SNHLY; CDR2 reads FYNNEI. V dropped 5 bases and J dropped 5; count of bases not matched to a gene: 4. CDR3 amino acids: CASSQDREYGYTF. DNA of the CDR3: TGTGCCAGCAGTCAGGACAGGGAGTATGGCTACACCTTC.

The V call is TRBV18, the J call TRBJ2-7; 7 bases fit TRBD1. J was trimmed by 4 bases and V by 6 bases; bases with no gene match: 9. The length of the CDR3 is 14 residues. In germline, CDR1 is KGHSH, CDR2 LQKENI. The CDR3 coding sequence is TGTGCCAGCTCGTTGGGACAGAAGGATTACGAGCAGTACTTC. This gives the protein CASSLGQKDYEQYF.

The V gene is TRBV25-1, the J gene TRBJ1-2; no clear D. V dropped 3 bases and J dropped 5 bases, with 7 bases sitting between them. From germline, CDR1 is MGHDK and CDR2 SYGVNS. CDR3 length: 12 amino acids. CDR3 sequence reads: CASSDPGYGYTF. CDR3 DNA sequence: TGTGCCAGCAGTGACCCCGGGTATGGCTACACCTTC.

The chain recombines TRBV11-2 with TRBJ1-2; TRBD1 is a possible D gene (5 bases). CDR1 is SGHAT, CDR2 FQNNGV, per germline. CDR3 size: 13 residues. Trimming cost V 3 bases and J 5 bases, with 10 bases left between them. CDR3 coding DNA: TGTGCCAGCAGCTTTCCAGGGCTTTATGGCTACACCTTC. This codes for CASSFPGLYGYTF. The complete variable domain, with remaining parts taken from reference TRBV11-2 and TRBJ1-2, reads EAGVAQSPRYKIIEKRQSVAFWCNPISGHATLYWYQQILGQGPKLLIQFQNNGVVDDSQLPKDRFSAERLKGVDSTLKIQPAKLEDSAVYLCASSFPGLYGYTFGSGTRLTVV.

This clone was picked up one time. The CDR3 nucleotides read TGTGCCAGCAGCTTGGGACTAGCGGGCCACACAGATACGCAGTATTTT. It is translated as CASSLGLAGHTDTQYF. The rearrangement links TRBV5-4 to TRBJ2-3, with 10 bases fitting TRBD2. J lost 2 bases, V lost 0 bases, and 3 bases had no gene match. CDR3 length: 16 amino acids. CDR1 SGHNT and CDR2 YYREEE come from the germline V gene (reference sequence).

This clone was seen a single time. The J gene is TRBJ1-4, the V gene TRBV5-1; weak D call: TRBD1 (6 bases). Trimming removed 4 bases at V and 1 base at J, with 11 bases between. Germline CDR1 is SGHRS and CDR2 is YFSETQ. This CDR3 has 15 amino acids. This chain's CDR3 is CASSPAQGTNEKLFF. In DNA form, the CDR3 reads TGCGCCAGCAGCCCAGCACAGGGAACTAATGAAAAACTGTTTTTT.

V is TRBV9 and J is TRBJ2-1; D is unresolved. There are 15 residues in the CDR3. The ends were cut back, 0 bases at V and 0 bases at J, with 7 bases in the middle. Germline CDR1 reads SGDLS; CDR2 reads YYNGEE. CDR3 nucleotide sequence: TGTGCCAGCAGCGTAGAAGCGCTCTCCTACAATGAGCAGTTCTTC. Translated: CASSVEALSYNEQFF.

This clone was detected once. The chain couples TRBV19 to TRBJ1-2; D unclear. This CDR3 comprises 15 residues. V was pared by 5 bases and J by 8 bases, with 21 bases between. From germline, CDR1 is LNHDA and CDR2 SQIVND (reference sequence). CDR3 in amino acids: CASSGGMRPASGYTF. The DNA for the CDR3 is TGTGCCAGTAGTGGAGGGATGAGGCCTGCAAGCGGCTACACCTTC.

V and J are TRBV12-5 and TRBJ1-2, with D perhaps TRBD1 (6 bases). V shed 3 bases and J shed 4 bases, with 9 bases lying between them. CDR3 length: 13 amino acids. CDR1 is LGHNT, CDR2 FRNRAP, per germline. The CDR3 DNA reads TGTGCTAGTGGTTTCCAGGGGACCTATGGCTACACCTTC. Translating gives CASGFQGTYGYTF.

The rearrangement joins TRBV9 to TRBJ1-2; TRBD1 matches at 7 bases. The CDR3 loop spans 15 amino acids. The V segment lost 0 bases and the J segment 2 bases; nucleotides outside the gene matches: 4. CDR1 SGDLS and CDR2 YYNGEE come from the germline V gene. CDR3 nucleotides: TGTGCCAGCAGCGTAGGGTGGGACAGCAACTATGGCTACACCTTC. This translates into CASSVGWDSNYGYTF.

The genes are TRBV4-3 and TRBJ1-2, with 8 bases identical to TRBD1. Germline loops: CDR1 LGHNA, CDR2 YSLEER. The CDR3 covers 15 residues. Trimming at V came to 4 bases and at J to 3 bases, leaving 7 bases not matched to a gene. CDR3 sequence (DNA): TGCGCCAGCAGCCGAATTCAGGGGGCCGACTATGGCTACACCTTC. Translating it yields CASSRIQGADYGYTF.